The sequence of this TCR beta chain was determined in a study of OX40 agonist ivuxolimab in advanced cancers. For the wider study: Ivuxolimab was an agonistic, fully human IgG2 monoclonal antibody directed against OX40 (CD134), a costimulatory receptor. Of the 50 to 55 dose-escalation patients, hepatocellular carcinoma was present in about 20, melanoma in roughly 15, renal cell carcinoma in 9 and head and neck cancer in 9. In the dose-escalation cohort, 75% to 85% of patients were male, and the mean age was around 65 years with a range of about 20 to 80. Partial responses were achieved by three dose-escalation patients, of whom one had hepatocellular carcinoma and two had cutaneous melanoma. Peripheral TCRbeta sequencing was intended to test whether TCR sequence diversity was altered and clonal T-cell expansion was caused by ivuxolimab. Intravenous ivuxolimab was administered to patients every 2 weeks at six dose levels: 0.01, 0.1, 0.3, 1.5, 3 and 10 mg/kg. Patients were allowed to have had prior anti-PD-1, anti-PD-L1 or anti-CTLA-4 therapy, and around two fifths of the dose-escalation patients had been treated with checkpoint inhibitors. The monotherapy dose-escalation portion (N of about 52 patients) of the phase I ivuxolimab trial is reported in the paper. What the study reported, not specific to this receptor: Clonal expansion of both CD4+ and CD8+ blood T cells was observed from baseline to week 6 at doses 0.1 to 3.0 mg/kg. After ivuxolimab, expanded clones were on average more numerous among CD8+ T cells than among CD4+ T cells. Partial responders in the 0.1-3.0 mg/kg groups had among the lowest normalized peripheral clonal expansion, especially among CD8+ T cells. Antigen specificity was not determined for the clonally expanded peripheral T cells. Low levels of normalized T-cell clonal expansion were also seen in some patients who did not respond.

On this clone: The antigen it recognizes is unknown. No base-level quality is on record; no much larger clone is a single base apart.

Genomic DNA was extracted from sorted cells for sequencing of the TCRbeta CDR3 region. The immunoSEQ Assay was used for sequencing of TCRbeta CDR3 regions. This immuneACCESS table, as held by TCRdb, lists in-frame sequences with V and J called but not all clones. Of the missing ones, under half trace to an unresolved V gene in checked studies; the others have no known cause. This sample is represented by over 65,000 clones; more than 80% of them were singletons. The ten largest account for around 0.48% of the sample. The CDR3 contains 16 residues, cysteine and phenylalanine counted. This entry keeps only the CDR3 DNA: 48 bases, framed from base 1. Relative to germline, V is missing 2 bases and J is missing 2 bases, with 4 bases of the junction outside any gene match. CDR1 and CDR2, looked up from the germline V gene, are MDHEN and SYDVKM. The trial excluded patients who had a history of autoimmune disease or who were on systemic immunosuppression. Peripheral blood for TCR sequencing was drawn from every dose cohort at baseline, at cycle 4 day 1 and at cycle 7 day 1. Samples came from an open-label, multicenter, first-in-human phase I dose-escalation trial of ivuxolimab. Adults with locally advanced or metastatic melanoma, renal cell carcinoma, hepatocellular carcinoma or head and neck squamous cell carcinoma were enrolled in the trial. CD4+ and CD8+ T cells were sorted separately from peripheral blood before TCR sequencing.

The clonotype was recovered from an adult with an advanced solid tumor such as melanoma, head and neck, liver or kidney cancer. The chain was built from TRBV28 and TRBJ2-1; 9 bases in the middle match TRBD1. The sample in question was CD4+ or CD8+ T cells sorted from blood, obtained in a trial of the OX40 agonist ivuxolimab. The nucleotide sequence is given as TGTGCCAGCAGTTTACTGGGGGACAGGGCCTACAATGAGCAGTTCTTC. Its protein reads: CASSLLGDRAYNEQFF.